This paragraph covers one T cell receptor beta chain sequence. The data stem from a study of blood T cell repertoires in COVID-19. Overall study context: From the United States, Italy and Spain came samples of acute and convalescent COVID-19. The cDNA or gDNA used as material had been derived from T cells, B-cell-depleted T cells, or PBMCs.

Per the study methods: Estimates of nucleated cell counts were drawn from the amplification of reference gene primers. The data were produced by immunoSEQ multiplex PCR, yet TCRdb's version contains in-frame clones alone and is incomplete. The V and J calls and clone size come from that table; D and trimming were worked out from the DNA. Altogether 150,000 to 200,000 clones are present, more than 75% being singletons, with the ten largest covering roughly 3%. This CDR3 region has 17 residues. The V gene lost 0 bases and the J gene lost 1 base, with 12 bases spanning the gap. Germline CDR1 and CDR2: LGHNA and YSLEER.

Sequencing was carried out using peripheral blood. The chain carries TRBV4-3 and TRBJ2-2; a weak D match, TRBD1 (5 bases). This TCR was recovered from a man in his 70s with acute or convalescent COVID-19. The CDR3 protein is CASSQETLGVNTGELFF. The CDR3 DNA reads TGCGCCAGCAGCCAAGAAACCCTAGGGGTGAACACCGGGGAGCTGTTTTTT.